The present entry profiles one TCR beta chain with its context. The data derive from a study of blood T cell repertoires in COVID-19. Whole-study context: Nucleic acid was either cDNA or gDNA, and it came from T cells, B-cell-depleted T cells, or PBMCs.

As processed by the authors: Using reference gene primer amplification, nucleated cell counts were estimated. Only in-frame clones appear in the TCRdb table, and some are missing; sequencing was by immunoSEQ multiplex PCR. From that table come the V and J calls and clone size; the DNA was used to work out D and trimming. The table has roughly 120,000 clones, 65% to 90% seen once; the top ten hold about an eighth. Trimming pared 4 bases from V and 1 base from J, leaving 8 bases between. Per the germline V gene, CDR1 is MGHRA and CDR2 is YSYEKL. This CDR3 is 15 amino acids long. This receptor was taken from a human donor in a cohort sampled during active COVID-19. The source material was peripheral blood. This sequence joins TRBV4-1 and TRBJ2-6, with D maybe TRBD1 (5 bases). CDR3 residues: CASSPQGSGANVLTF. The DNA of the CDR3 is TGCGCCAGCAGCCCCCAGGGTTCTGGGGCCAACGTCCTGACTTTC.